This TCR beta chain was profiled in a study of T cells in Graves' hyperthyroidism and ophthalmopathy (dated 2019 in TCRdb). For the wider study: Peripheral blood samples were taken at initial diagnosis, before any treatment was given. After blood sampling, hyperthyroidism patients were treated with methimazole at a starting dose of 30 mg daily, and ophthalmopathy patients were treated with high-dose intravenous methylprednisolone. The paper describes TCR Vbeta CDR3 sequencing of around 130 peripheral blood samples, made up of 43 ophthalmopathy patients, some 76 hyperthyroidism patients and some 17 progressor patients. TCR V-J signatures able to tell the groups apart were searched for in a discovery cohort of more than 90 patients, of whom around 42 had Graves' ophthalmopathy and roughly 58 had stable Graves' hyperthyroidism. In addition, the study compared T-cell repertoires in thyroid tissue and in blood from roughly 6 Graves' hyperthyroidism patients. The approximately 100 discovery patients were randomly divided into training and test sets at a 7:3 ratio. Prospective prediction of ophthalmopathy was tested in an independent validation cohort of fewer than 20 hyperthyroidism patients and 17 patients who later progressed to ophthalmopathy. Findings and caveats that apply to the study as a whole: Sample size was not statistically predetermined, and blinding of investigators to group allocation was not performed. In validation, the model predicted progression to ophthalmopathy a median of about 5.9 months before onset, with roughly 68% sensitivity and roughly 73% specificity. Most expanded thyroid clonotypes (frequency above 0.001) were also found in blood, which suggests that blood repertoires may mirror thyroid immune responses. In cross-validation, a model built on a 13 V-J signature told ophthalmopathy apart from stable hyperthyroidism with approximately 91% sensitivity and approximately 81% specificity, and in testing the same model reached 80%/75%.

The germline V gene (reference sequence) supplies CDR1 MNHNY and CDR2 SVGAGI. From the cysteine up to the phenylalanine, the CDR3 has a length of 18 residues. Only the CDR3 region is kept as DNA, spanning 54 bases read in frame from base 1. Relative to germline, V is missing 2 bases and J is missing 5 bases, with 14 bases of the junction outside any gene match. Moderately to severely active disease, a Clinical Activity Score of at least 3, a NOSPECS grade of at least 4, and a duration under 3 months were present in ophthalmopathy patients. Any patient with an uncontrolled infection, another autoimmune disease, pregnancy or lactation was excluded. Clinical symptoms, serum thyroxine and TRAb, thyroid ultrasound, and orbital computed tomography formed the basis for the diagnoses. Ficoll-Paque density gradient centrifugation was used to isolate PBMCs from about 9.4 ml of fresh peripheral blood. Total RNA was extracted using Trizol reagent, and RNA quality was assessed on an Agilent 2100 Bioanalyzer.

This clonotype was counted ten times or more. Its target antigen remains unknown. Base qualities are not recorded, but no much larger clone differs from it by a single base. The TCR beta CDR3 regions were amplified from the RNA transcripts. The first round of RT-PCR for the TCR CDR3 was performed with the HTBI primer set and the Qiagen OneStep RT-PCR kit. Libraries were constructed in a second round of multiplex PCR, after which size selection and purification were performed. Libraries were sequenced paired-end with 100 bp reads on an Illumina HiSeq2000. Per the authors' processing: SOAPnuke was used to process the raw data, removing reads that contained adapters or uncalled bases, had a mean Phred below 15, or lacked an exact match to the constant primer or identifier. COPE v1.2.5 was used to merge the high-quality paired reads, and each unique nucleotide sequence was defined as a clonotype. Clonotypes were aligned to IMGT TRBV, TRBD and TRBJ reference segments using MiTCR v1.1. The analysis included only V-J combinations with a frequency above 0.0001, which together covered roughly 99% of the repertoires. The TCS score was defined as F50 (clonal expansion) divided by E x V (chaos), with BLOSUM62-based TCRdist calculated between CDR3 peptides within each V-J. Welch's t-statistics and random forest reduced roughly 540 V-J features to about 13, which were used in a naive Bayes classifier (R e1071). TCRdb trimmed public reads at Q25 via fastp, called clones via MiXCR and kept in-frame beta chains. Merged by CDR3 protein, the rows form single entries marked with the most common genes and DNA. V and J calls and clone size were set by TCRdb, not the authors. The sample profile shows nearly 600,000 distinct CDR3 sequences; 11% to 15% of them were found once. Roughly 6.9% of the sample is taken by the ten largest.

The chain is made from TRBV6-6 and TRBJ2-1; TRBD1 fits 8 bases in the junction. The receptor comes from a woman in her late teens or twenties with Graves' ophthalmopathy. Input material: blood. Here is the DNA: TGTGCCAGCAGTTACCTACCCCTAAACAGGGGGGAAAACAATGAGCAGTTCTTC. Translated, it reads CASSYLPLNRGENNEQFF.